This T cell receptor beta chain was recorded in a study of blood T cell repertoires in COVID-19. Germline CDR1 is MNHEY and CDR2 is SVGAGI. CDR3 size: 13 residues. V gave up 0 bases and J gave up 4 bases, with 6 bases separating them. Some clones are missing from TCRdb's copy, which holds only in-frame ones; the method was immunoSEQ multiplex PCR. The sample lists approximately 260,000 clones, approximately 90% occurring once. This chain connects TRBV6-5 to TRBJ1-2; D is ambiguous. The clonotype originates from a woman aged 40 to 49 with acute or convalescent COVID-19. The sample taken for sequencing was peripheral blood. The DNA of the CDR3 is TGTGCCAGCAGTTACTCGCGGTCCTATGGCTACACCTTC. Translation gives CASSYSRSYGYTF.